This entry lists 7 T cell receptor beta chains sequenced from one sample in a study of CD8+ T cells in alopecia areata. RNA was extracted and reverse transcribed into cDNA as the sequencing template. The data were produced by immunoSEQ multiplex PCR, yet TCRdb's version contains in-frame clones alone and is incomplete. The table lists around 140,000 clones, 86% of them singletons. Indicated treatment: oral pan-JAK inhibitor, 5-10 mg twice daily. The source material was CD8+ T cells sorted from blood, sampled at week 4, from a patient treated with tofacitinib. Every receptor here comes from a human donor with alopecia areata.

This clone was recorded a few times. J is TRBJ2-7 and V is TRBV13; 12 nucleotides line up with TRBD2. Germline-derived CDR1 and CDR2 are PRHDT and FYEKMQ (reference sequence). This CDR3 has 16 residues. Losses at the gene ends were 3 bases for V and 0 bases for J; bases not matched to a gene: 3. In DNA, the CDR3 is TGTGCCAGCAGCTTCCTAGCGGGGGGGATCTCCTACGAGCAGTACTTC. Translation gives CASSFLAGGISYEQYF.

This rearrangement joins TRBV28 to TRBJ2-7; 7 bases align to TRBD1. Germline values: CDR1 MDHEN, CDR2 SYDVKM. V shed 5 bases, J shed 3 bases, and the junction held 7 bases outside the gene matches. CDR3 length: 14 amino acids. As DNA, the CDR3 is TGTGCCAGCAGTACCTTGACAGGGTTCTACGAGCAGTACTTC. It specifies CASSTLTGFYEQYF.

This clone was recorded once. The chain carries TRBV9 and TRBJ2-1, with D unclear. The ends were cut back, 6 bases at V and 10 bases at J, with 11 bases in the middle. Germline CDR1 is SGDLS and CDR2 is YYNGEE. The CDR3 covers 11 residues. CDR3 residues: CASTKGGEQFF. The CDR3 DNA follows: TGTGCCAGCACGAAGGGCGGCGAGCAGTTCTTC. Filled out from reference TRBV9 and TRBJ2-1, the complete variable domain reads DSGVTQTPKHLITATGQRVTLRCSPRSGDLSVYWYQQSLDQGLQFLIQYYNGEERAKGNILERFSAQQFPDLHSELNLSSLELGDSALYFCASTKGGEQFFGPGTRLTVL.

This clone was picked up a small number of times. The chain combines TRBV14 with TRBJ2-3; D assignment may be TRBD1 or TRBD2 (5 bases each). V was shortened by 3 bases and J by 6 bases, with 22 bases between the two germline ends. The CDR3 is 17 amino acids. Germline V gene sequence: CDR1 SGHDN, CDR2 FVKESK. The CDR3 nucleotides are TGTGCCAGCAGCCAGACGGCTGGGACCGGCGTTTCCGATACGCAGTATTTT. It specifies CASSQTAGTGVSDTQYF.

The V call is TRBV27, the J call TRBJ2-7; TRBD1 agrees at 7 bases. CDR1 is MNHEY, CDR2 SMNVEV, per germline (reference sequence). The CDR3 sequence is 14 residues long. Unmatched junction bases numbered 8, after V lost 5 bases and J lost 4 bases. This chain's CDR3 is CASSPIDRVYEQYF. The DNA of the CDR3 is TGTGCCAGCAGTCCAATAGACAGGGTTTACGAGCAGTACTTC.

The chain links TRBV2 to TRBJ1-1; D remains ambiguous. The CDR3 loop spans 12 amino acids. Germline assignment: CDR1 SNHLY and CDR2 FYNNEI. V lost 10 bases, J lost 7 bases, and 16 bases lay in between. CDR3 DNA: TGTGCCATTATCCCATCCCGAGGTGAAGCTTTCTTT. It yields the protein CAIIPSRGEAFF. The full variable domain, completed using reference TRBV2 and TRBJ1-1, is EPEVTQTPSHQVTQMGQEVILRCVPISNHLYFYWYRQILGQKVEFLVSFYNNEISEKSEIFDDQFSVERPDGSNFTLKIRSTKLEDSAMYFCAIIPSRGEAFFGQGTRLTVV.

The V and J genes are TRBV6-1 and TRBJ2-7; D call uncertain. Germline V CDR1 and CDR2: MNHNS, SASEGT. The CDR3 has 13 amino acids. The V and J ends lost 1 base and 0 bases respectively, with 4 bases between them. The DNA of the CDR3 is TGTGCCAGCAGTGAAGGGGTCTCCTACGAGCAGTACTTC. It codes for CASSEGVSYEQYF.